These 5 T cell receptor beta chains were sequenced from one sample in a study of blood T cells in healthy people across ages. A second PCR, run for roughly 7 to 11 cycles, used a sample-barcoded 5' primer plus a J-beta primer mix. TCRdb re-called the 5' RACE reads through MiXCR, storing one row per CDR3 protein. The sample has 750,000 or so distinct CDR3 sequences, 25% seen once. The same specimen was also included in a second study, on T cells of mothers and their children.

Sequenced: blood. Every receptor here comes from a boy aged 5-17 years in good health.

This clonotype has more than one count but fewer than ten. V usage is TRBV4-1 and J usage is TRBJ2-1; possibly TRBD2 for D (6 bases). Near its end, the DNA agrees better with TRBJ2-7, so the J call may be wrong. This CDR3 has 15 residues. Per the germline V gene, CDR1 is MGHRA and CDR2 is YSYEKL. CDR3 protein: CASSQDSSGGYEQYF. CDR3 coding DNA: TGCGCCAGCAGCCAAGATAGTTCCGGGGGCTACGAGCAGTACTTC.

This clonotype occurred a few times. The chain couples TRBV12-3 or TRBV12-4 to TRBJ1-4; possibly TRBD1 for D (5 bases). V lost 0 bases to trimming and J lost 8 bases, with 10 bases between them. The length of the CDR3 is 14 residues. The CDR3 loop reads CASSLARRGEKLFF. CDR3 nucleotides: TGTGCCAGCAGTTTAGCCAGACGGGGCGAAAAACTGTTTTTT.

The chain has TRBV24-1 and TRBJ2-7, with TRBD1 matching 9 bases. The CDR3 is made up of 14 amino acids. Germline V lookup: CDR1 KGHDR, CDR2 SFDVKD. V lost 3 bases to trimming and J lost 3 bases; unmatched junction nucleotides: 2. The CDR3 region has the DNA TGTGCCACCAGTGATGGGACAGGGTACTACGAGCAGTACTTC. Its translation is CATSDGTGYYEQYF.

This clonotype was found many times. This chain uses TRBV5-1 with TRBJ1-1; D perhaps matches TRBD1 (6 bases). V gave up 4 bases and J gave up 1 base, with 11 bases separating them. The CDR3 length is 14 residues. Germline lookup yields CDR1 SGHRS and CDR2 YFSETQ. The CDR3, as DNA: TGCGCCAGCAGCCCTTTACAGGGGAACACTGAAGCTTTCTTT. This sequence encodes CASSPLQGNTEAFF.

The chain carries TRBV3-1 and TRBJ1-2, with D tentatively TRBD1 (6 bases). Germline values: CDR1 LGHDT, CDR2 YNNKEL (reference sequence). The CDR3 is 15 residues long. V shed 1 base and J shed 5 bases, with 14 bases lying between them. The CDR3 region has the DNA TGTGCCAGCAGCCAAGGACGGGGGCAGTCATATGGCTACACCTTC. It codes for CASSQGRGQSYGYTF.